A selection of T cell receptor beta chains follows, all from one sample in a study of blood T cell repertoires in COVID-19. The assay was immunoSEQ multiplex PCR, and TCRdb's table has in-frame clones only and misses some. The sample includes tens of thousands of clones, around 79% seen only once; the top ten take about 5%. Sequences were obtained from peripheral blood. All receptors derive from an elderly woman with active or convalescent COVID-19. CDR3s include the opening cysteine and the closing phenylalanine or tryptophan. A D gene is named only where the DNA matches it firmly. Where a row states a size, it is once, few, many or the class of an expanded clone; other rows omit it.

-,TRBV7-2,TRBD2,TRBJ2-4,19,CASSNHIGLAGLAKNIQYF,TGTGCCAGCAGCAATCACATAGGACTAGCGGGACTAGCCAAAAACATTCAGTACTTC
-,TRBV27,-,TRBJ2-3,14,CASGRDTRTDTQYF,TGTGCCAGCGGCCGGGACACTCGCACAGATACGCAGTATTTT
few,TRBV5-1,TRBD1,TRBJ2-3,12,CASSPGTGEWYF,TGCGCCAGCAGCCCCGGGACAGGGGAATGGTATTTT
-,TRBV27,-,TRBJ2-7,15,CASSIDFGPGYEQYF,TGTGCCAGCAGTATAGATTTCGGGCCGGGGTACGAGCAGTACTTC
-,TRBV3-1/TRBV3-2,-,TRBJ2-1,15,CASSQDYKKLNEQFF,TGTGCCAGCAGCCAAGATTATAAGAAACTCAATGAGCAGTTCTTC
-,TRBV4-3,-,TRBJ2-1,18,CASSQVTSRRGRYNEQFF,TGCGCCAGCAGCCAAGTGACGAGTAGGCGGGGCAGATACAATGAGCAGTTCTTC
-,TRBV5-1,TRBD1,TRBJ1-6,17,CASSLRTGQGNNSPLHF,TGCGCCAGCAGCCTAAGAACGGGACAGGGAAATAATTCACCCCTCCACTTT
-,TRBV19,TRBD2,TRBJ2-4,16,CASSISSGGAKNIQYF,TGTGCCAGTAGTATTAGTAGCGGGGGGGCCAAAAACATTCAGTACTTC
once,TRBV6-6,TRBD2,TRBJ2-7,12,CASGLAADEQYF,TGTGCCTCAGGACTAGCGGCCGACGAGCAGTACTTC
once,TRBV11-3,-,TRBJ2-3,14,CASSGAEVPDTQYF,TGTGCCAGCAGCGGGGCGGAAGTCCCAGATACGCAGTATTTT
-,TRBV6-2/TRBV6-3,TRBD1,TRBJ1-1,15,CASSRAGQGITEAFF,TGTGCCAGCAGCCGGGCGGGACAGGGGATCACTGAAGCTTTCTTT
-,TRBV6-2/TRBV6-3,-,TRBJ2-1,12,CASSYGLMEQFF,TGTGCCAGCAGTTATGGTCTAATGGAGCAGTTCTTC
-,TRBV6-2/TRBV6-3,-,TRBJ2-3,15,CASSYARTSTDTQYF,TGTGCCAGCAGTTACGCACGGACTTCCACAGATACGCAGTATTTT
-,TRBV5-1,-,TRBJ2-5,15,CASSLTGAPQETQYF,TGCGCCAGCAGCTTGACGGGAGCTCCCCAAGAGACCCAGTACTTC
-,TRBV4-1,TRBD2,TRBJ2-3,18,CASSQDFLEGTNTDTQYF,TGCGCCAGCAGCCAAGATTTCCTTGAGGGGACTAACACAGATACGCAGTATTTT
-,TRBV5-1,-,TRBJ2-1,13,CASSQGNPGEQFF,TGCGCCAGCAGCCAAGGAAACCCAGGTGAGCAGTTCTTC
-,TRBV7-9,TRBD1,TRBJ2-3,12,CASSPTGTPQYF,TGTGCCAGCAGCCCGACAGGGACACCGCAGTATTTT
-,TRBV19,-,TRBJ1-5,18,CASSISGAKYVRNQPQHF,TGTGCCAGTAGTATCTCAGGGGCGAAATACGTGCGCAATCAGCCCCAGCATTTT
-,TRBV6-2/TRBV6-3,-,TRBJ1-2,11,CASSTGYGYTF,TGTGCCAGCAGTACCGGGTATGGCTACACCTTC
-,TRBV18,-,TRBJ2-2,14,CASSPPNRDGELFF,TGTGCCAGCTCACCGCCCAACAGGGACGGGGAGCTGTTTTTT
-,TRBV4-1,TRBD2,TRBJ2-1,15,CASSHIWGGYNEQFF,TGCGCCAGCAGCCATATATGGGGGGGATACAATGAGCAGTTCTTC
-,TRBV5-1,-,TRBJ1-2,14,CASSLDRADYGYTF,TGCGCCAGCAGCTTGGACAGGGCCGACTATGGCTACACCTTC
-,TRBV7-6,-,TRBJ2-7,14,CASSPRAGYDEQYF,TGTGCCAGCAGCCCACGGGCAGGGTATGACGAGCAGTACTTC
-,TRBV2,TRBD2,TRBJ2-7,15,CASSDIGTSSYEQYF,TGTGCCAGCAGTGATATCGGGACTAGCTCCTACGAGCAGTACTTC
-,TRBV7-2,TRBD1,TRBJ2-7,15,CASSLGAGQGHEQYF,TGTGCCAGCAGCTTAGGAGCGGGACAGGGCCACGAGCAGTACTTC
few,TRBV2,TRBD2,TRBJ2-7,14,CASSGTSGHYEQYF,TGTGCCAGCAGTGGGACTAGCGGACACTACGAGCAGTACTTC
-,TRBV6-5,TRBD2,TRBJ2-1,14,CASSGLAGANEQFF,TGTGCCAGCAGCGGACTAGCGGGAGCCAATGAGCAGTTCTTC
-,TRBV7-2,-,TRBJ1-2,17,CASSGAVGANLARGYTF,TGTGCCAGCAGCGGGGCAGTTGGGGCGAACTTGGCAAGGGGCTACACCTTC